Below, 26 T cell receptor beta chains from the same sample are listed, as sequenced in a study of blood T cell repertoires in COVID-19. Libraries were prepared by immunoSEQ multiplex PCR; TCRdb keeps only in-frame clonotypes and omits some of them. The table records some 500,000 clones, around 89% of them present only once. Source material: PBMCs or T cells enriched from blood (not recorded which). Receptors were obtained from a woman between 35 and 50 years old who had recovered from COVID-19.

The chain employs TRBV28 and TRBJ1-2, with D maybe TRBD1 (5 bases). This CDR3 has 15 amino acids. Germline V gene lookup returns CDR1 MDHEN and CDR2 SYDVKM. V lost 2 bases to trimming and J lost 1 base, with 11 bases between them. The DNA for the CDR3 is TGTGCCAGCAGTTTAGGGGGAGGGCGTAACTATGGCTACACCTTC. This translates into CASSLGGGRNYGYTF.

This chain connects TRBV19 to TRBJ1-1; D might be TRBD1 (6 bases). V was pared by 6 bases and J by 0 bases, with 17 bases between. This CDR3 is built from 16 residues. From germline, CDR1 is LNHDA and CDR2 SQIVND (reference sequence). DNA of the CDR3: TGTGCCAGTAGCCATCCAGGGACAAATCTGAACACTGAAGCTTTCTTT. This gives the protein CASSHPGTNLNTEAFF.

The CDR3 sequence: CASSLAGTSYTGELFF. For the CDR3, the DNA is TGTGCCAGCAGCTTGGCCGGGACATCCTACACCGGGGAGCTGTTTTTT. The chain combines TRBV7-6 with TRBJ2-2; a weak D match, TRBD1 (6 bases). The length of the CDR3 is 16 residues. CDR1 SGHVS and CDR2 FNYEAQ come from the germline V gene. V was pared by 3 bases and J by 3 bases, with 14 bases between. The full variable domain, completed using reference TRBV7-6 and TRBJ2-2, is GAGVSQSPRYKVTKRGQDVALRCDPISGHVSLYWYRQALGQGPEFLTYFNYEAQQDKSGLPNDRFSAERPEGSISTLTIQRTEQRDSAMYRCASSLAGTSYTGELFFGEGSRLTVL.

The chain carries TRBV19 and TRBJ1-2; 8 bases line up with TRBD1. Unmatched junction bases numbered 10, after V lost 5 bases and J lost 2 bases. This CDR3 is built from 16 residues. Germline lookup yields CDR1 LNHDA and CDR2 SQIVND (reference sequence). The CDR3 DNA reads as TGTGCCAGTAGTCCCCGTTCCGACAGGGGAAACTATGGCTACACCTTC. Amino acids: CASSPRSDRGNYGYTF.

The CDR3 protein is CASSLKGGASYNEQFF. The CDR3 DNA reads TGTGCCAGCAGCTTAAAGGGCGGGGCCTCCTACAATGAGCAGTTCTTC. The chain joins TRBV7-9 to TRBJ2-1; D might be TRBD2 (6 bases). The CDR3 runs to 16 residues. CDR1 is SEHNR, CDR2 FQNEAQ, per germline (reference sequence). V lost 2 bases to trimming and J lost 0 bases, with 11 bases between them.

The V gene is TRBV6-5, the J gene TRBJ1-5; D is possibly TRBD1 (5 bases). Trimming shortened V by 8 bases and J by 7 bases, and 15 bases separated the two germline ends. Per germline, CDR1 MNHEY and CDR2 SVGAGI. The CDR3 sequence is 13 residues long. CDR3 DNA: TGTGCCAGCGGAAAAACAGGTAACCAGCCCCAGCATTTT. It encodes CASGKTGNQPQHF.

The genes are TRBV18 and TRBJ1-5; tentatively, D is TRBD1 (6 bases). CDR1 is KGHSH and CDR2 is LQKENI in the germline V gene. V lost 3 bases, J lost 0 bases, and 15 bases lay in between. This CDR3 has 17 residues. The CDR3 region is CASSPVRQANSNQPQHF. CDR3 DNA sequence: TGTGCCAGCTCACCCGTCCGACAGGCCAATAGCAATCAGCCCCAGCATTTT.

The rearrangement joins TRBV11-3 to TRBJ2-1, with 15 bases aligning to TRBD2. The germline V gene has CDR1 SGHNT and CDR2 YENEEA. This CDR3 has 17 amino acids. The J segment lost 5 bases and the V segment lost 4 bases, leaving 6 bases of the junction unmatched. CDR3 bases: TGTGCCAGCAGCTCAGGGGGACTAGCGGGAGGAGACAATGAGCAGTTCTTC. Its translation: CASSSGGLAGGDNEQFF.

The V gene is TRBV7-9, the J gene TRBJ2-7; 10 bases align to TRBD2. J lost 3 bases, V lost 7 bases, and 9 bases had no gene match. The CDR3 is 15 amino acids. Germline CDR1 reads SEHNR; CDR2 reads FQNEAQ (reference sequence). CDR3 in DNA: TGTGCCAGCACGATAGGGGGACTAGCGAACTACGAGCAGTACTTC. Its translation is CASTIGGLANYEQYF.

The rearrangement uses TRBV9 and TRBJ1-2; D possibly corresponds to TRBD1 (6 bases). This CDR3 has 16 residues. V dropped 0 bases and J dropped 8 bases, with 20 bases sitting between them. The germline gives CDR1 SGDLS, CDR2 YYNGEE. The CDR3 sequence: CASSVESSGALGGYTF. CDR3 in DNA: TGTGCCAGCAGCGTAGAAAGTTCAGGGGCGCTCGGGGGCTACACCTTC.

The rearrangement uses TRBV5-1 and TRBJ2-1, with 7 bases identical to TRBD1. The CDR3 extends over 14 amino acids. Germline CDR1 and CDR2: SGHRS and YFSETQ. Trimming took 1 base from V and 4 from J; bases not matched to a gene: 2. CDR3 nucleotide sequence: TGCGCCAGCAGCTTGAGGGGGCTGTACAATGAGCAGTTCTTC. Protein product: CASSLRGLYNEQFF.

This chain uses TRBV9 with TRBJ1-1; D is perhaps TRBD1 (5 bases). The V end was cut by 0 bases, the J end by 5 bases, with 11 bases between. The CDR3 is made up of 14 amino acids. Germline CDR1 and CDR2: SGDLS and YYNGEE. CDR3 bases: TGTGCCAGCAGCGTAGATCTCGGGGGGACTGAAGCTTTCTTT. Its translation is CASSVDLGGTEAFF.

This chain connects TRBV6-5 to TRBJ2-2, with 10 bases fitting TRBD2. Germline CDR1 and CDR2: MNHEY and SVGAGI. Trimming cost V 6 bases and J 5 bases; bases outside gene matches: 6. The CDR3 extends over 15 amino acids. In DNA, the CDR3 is TGTGCCAGCAGCTTGAAGCGGGAGGGAACCGGGGAGCTGTTTTTT. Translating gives CASSLKREGTGELFF.

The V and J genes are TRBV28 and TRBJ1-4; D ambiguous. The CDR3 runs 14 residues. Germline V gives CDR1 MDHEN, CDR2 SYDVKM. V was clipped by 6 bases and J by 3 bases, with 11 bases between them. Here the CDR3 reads CASSKGGSNEKLFF. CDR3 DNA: TGTGCCAGCAGCAAGGGAGGGTCTAATGAAAAACTGTTTTTT.

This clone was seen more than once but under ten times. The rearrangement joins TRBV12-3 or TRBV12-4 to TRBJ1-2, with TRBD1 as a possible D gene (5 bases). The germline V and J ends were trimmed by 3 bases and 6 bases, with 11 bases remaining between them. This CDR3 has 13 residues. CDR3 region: CASSLGGMDGYTF. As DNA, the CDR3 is TGTGCCAGCAGTTTGGGGGGGATGGATGGCTACACCTTC.

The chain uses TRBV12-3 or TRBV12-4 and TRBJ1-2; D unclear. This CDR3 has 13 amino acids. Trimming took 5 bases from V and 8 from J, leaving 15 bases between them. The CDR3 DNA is TGTGCCAGCAGTGTCCCTTTCACTGTCGGCTACACCTTC. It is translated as CASSVPFTVGYTF.

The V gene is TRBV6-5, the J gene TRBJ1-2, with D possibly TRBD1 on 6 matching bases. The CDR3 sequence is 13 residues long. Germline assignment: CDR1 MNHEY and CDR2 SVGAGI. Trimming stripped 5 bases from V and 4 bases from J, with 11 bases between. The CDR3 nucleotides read TGTGCCAGCAGTATGGACAGTCCCTATGGCTACACCTTC. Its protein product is CASSMDSPYGYTF.

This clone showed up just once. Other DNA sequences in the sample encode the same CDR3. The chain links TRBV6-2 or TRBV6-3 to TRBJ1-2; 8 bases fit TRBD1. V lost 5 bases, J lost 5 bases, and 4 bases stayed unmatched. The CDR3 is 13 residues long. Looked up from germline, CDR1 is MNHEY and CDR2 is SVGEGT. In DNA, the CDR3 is TGTGCCAGCAGTCGGACAGGGTTGTATGGCTACACCTTC. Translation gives CASSRTGLYGYTF.

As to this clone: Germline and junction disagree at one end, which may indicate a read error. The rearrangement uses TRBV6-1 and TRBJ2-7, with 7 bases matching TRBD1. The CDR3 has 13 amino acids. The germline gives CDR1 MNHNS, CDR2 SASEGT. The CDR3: CASREGGIDEQYF. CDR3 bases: TGTGCCAGCAGGGAAGGGGGCATCGACGAGCAGTACTTC.

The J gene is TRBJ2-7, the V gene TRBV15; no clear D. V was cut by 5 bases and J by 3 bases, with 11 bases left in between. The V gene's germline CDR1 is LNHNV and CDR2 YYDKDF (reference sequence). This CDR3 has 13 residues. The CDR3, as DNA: TGTGCCACCAGCCTGGGCCGGAACTACGAGCAGTACTTC. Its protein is CATSLGRNYEQYF.

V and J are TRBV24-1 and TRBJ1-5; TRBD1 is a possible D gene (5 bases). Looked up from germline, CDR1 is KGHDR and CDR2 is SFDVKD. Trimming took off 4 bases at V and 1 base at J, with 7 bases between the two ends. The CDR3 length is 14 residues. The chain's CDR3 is CATSEAGSNQPQHF. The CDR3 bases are TGTGCCACCAGTGAGGCAGGGAGCAATCAGCCCCAGCATTTT.

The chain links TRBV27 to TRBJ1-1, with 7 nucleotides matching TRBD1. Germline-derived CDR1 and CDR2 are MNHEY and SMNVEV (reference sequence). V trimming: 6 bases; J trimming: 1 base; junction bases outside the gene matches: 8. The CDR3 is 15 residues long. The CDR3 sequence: CASSRSGQPNTEAFF. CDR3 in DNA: TGTGCCAGCAGCCGCTCGGGACAGCCGAACACTGAAGCTTTCTTT.

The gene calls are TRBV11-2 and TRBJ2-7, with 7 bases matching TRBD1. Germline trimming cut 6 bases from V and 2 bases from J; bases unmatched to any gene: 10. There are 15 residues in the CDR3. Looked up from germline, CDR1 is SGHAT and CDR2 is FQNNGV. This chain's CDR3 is CASSPKDRATYEQYF. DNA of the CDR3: TGTGCCAGCAGTCCTAAAGACAGGGCCACCTACGAGCAGTACTTC.

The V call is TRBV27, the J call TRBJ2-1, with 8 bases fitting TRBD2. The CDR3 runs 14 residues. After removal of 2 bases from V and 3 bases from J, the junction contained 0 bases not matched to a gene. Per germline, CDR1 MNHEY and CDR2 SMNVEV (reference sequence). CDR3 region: CASSLSGSYNEQFF. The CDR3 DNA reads TGTGCCAGCAGTTTAAGCGGGAGCTACAATGAGCAGTTCTTC.

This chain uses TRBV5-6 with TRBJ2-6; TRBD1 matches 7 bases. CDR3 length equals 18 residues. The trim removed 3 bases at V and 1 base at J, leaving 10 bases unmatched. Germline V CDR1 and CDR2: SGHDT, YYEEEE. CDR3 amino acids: CASSSPTGRISGANVLTF. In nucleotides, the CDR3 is TGTGCCAGCAGCTCCCCGACAGGGAGAATATCTGGGGCCAACGTCCTGACTTTC.

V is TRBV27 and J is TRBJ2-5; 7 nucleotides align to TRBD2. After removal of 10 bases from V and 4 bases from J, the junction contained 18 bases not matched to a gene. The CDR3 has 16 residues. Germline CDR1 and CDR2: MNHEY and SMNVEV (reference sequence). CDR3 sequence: CATPGLLRENPETQYF. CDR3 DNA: TGTGCCACCCCGGGACTACTCCGCGAAAACCCAGAGACCCAGTACTTC.